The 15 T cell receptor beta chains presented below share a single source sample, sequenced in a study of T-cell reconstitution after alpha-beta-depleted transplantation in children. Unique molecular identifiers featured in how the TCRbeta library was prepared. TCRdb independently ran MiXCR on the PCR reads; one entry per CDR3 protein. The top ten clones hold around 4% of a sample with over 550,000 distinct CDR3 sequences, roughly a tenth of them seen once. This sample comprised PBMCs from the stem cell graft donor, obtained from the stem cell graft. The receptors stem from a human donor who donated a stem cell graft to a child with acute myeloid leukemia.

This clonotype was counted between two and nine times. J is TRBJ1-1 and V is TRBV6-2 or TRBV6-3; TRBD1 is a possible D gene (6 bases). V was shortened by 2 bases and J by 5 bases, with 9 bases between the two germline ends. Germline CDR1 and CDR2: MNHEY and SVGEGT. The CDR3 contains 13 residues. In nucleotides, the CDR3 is TGTGCCAGCAGTTACAGGGGGAGAACTGAAGCTTTCTTT. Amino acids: CASSYRGRTEAFF.

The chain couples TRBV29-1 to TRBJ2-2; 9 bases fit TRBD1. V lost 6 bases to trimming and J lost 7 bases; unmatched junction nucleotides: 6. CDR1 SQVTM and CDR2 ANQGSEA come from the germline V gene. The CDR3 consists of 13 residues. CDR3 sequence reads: CSVLTGGDGELFF. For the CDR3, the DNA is TGCAGCGTCCTGACAGGGGGTGACGGGGAGCTGTTTTTT.

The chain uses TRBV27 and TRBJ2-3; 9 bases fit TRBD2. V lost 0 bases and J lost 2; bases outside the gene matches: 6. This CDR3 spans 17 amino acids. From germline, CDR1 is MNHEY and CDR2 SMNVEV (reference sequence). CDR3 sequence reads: CASSLSPLAGYTDTQYF. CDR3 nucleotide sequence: TGTGCCAGCAGTTTATCGCCCCTAGCGGGATACACAGATACGCAGTATTTT.

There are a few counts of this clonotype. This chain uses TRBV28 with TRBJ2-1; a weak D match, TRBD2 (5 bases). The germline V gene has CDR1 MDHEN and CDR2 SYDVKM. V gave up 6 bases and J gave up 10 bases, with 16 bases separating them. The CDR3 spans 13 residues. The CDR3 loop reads CASRLASPGEQFF. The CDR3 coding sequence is TGTGCCAGCAGGTTAGCGAGCCCGGGGGAGCAGTTCTTC.

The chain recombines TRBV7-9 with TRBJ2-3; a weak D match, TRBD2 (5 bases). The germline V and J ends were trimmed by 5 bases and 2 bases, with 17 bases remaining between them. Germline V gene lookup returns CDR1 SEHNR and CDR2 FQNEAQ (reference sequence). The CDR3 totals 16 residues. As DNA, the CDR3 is TGTGCCAGCAGCCCGGTTGCAAGCGGACCCACAGATACGCAGTATTTT. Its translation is CASSPVASGPTDTQYF.

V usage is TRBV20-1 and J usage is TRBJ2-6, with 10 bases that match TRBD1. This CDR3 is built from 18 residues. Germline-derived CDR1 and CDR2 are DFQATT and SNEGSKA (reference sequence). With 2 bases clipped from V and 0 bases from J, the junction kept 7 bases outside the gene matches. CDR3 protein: CSARQAGTGVSGANVLTF. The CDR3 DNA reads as TGCAGTGCTAGACAAGCGGGGACAGGGGTCTCTGGGGCCAACGTCCTGACTTTC.

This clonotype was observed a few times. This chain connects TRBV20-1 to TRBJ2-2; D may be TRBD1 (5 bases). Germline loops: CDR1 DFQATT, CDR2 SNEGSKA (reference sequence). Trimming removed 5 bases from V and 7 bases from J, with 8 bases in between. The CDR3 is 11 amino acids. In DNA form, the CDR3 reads TGCAGTGCTCCAGGGTACGGGGAGCTGTTTTTT. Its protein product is CSAPGYGELFF.

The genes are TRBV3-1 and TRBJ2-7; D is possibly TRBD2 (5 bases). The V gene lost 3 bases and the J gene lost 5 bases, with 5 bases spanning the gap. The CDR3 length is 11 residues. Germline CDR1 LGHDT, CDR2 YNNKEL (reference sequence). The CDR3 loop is CASSHSDEQYF. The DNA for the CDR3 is TGTGCCAGCAGCCATAGCGACGAGCAGTACTTC.

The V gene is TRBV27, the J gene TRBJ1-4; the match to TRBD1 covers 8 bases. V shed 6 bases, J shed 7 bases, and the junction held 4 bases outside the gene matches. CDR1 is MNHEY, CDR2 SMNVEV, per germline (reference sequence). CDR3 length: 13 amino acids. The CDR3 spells CASSGQGGEKLFF. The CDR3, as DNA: TGTGCCAGCAGCGGACAGGGAGGTGAAAAACTGTTTTTT.

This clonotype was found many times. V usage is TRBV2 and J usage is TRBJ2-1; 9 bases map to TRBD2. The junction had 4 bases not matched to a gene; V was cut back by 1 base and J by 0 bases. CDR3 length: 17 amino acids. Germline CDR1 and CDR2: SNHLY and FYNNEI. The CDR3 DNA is TGTGCCAGCAGTGAAGGGGGACTAGCAAACTCCTACAATGAGCAGTTCTTC. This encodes CASSEGGLANSYNEQFF.

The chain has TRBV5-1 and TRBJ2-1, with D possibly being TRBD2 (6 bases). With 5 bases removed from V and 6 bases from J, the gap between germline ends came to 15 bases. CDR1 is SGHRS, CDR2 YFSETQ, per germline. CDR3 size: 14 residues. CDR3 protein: CASRFGSGINEQFF. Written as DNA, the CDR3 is TGCGCCAGCAGATTCGGGAGTGGGATCAATGAGCAGTTCTTC. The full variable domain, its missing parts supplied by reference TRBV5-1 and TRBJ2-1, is KAGVTQTPRYLIKTRGQQVTLSCSPISGHRSVSWYQQTPGQGLQFLFEYFSETQRNKGNFPGRFSGRQFSNSRSEMNVSTLELGDSALYLCASRFGSGINEQFFGPGTRLTVL.

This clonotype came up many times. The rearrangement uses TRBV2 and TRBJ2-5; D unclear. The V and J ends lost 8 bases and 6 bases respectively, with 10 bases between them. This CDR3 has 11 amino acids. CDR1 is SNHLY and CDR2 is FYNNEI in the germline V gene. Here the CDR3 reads CASGPNKTQYF. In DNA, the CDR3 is TGTGCCAGCGGCCCTAACAAGACCCAGTACTTC.

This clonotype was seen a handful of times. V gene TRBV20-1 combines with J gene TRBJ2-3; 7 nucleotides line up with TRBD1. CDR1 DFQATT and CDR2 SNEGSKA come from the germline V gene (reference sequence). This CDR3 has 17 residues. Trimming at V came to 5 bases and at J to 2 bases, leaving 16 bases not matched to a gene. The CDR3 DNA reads TGCAGTGCTCCATCGCCCTTAGGGGGCATCCTCACAGATACGCAGTATTTT. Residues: CSAPSPLGGILTDTQYF.

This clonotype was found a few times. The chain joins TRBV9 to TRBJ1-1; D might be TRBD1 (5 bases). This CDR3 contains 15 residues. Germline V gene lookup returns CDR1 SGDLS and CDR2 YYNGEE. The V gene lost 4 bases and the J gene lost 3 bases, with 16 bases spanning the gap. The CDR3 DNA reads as TGTGCCAGCAGCCCCCGGGGGGTACTTGACACTGAAGCTTTCTTT. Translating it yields CASSPRGVLDTEAFF. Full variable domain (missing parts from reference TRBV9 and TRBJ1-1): DSGVTQTPKHLITATGQRVTLRCSPRSGDLSVYWYQQSLDQGLQFLIQYYNGEERAKGNILERFSAQQFPDLHSELNLSSLELGDSALYFCASSPRGVLDTEAFFGQGTRLTVV.

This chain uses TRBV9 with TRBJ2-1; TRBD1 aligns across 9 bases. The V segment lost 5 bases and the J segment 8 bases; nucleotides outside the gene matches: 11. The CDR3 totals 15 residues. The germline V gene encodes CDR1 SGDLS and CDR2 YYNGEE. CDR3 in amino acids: CASRAGTGQGHEQFF. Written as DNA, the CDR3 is TGTGCCAGCAGGGCCGGGACAGGGCAGGGGCATGAGCAGTTCTTC.